This paragraph reports one TCR beta chain. Its cognate antigen is unknown. With 60 Vbeta and 13 Jbeta primers, the PCR was carried out. Original handling: In a later analysis, about 11 million of 75 million to 85 million unique beta chains occurred in at least two donors. Assay used: immunoSEQ multiplex PCR; TCRdb lists only in-frame clones, some missing. The V and J calls and clone size were taken over from that table, and D and trimming were inferred from the DNA. The sample comprises 76,000 or so clones, 73% of which are singletons, and about 16% rests with the top ten. These data belong to a study of cytomegalovirus exposure and HLA in healthy donors. Participants comprised healthy donors of bone marrow. General observations from the study: Using the classifier, cytomegalovirus status was reportedly diagnosed with high specificity and sensitivity.

This CDR3 is 15 amino acids long. Per the germline V gene, CDR1 is SGHTA and CDR2 is FQGTGA. Trimming removed 5 bases at V and 3 bases at J, with 14 bases between. V gene TRBV7-3 combines with J gene TRBJ2-1, with D perhaps matching TRBD2 (5 bases). This receptor was taken from a woman aged 40 to 49 in good health and CMV-seropositive. Sequenced input: PBMCs. CDR3 sequence reads: CASSNDRGGYNEQFF. The DNA of the CDR3 is TGTGCCAGCAGCAACGATCGGGGTGGCTACAATGAGCAGTTCTTC.